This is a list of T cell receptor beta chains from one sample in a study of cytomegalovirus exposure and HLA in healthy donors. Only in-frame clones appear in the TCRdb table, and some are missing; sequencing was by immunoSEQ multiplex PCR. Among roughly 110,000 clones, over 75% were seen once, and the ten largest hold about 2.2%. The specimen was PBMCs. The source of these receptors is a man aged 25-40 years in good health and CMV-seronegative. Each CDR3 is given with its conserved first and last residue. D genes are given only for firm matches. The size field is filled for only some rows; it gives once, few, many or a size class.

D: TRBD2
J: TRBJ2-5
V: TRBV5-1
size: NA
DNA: TGCGCCAGCAGCTTGACCGGGAGGGCCCTGGCGGAGACCCAGTACTTC
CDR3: CASSLTGRALAETQYF

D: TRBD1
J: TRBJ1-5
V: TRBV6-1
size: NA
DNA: TGTGCCAGCATCCCGACAGGGGGCAGAAATCAGCCCCAGCATTTT
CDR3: CASIPTGGRNQPQHF

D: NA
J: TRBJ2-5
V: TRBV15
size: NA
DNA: TGTGCCACCAGCAGAGATAGGACAGTCCAAGAGACCCAGTACTTC
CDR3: CATSRDRTVQETQYF

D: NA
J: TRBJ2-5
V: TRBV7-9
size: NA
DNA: TGTGCCAGCAGCTGGGGGATACAGGGTGAGCTGGAGACCCAGTACTTC
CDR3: CASSWGIQGELETQYF

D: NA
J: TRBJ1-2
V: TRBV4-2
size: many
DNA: TGTGCCAGCAGCCAATCACAGGATGTGGGGGGCTACACCTTC
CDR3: CASSQSQDVGGYTF

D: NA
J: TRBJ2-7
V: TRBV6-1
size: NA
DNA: TGTGCCAGCAGTGTGGGCCCATCCAGAATCTACGAGCAGTACTTC
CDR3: CASSVGPSRIYEQYF

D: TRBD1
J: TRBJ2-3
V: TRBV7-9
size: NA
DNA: TGTGCCAGCAGCTCCGGGACAGTTGGCACAGATACGCAGTATTTT
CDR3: CASSSGTVGTDTQYF

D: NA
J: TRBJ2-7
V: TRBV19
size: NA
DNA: TGTGCCAGTAGCACATGGGCTTCCTACGAGCAGTACTTC
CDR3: CASSTWASYEQYF

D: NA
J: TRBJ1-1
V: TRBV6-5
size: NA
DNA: TGTGCCAGCAGTTACAGCAACACTGAAGCTTTCTTT
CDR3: CASSYSNTEAFF

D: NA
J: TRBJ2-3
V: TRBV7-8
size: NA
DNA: TGTGCCAGCAGCTTAGCAAGGGGCTCTAGCACAGATACGCAGTATTTT
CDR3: CASSLARGSSTDTQYF

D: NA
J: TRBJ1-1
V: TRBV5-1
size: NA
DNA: TGCGCCTCGCGGGGCCCGAACACTGAAGCTTTCTTT
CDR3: CASRGPNTEAFF

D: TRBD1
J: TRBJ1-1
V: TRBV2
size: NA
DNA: TGTGCCAGCAGTAGACTGGGTCAGGGGGCAGCCACTGAAGCTTTCTTT
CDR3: CASSRLGQGAATEAFF

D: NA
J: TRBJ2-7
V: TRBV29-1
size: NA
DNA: TGCAGCTATCAGGGGCAGAGCTACGAGCAGTACTTC
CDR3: CSYQGQSYEQYF

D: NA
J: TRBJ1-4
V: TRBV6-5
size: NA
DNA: TGTGCCAGCAGCCAACAGGGATCGGCCAAAGAAAAACTGTTTTTT
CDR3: CASSQQGSAKEKLFF

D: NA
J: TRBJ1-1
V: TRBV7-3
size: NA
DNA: TGTGCAAGCGCGGGTAGGGTTGAAGCTTTCTTT
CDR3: CASAGRVEAFF

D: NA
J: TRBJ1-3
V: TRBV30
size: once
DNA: TGTGCCTGGAGTGCCGGGTTTGGGGGAAACACCATATATTTT
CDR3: CAWSAGFGGNTIYF

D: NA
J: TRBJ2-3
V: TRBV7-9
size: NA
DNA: TGTGCCAGCAGCCAATACGGGTCCACAGATACGCAGTATTTT
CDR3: CASSQYGSTDTQYF

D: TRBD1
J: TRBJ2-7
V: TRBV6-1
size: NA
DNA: TGTGCCAGCAGTGAGGCGACAGGGACCAACTACGAGCAGTACTTC
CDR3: CASSEATGTNYEQYF

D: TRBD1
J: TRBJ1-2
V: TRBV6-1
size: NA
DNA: TGTGCCAGCAGTGAATCGGACAGGGGGCTCTATGGCTACACCTTC
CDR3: CASSESDRGLYGYTF

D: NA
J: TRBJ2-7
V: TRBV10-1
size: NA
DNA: TGCGCCAGCAGTGTGGGGTTTGGGGGCCTCGGAGGCGCGGAGCAGTACTTC
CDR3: CASSVGFGGLGGAEQYF

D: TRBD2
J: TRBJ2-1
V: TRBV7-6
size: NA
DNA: TGTGCCAGCAGTTATAGCGGGGCGTCCTACAATGAGCAGTTCTTC
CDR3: CASSYSGASYNEQFF

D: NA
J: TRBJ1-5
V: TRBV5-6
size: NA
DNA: TGTGCCAGCAGCTCTTCAGGGTTCCGTCAGCCCCAGCATTTT
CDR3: CASSSSGFRQPQHF

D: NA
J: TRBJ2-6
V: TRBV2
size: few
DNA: TGTGCCAGCAGTGAAGTGGGGGGACTCTCCGGGGCCAACGTCCTGACTTTC
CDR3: CASSEVGGLSGANVLTF

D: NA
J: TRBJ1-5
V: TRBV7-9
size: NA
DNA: TGTGCCAGCAGCGATCTAGATCAGCCCCAGCATTTT
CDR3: CASSDLDQPQHF

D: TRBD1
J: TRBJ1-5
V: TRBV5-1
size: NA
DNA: TGCGCCAGCAGCTTGACAGGGGAGGCGGGTCAGCCCCAGCATTTT
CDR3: CASSLTGEAGQPQHF

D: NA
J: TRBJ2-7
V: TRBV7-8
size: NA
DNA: TGTGCCAGCAGCCCGAGTGCGGTCCTAATGTACGAGCAGTACTTC
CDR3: CASSPSAVLMYEQYF

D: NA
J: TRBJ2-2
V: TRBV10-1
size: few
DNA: TGCGCCAGCAGTGAGAGGCCCAACGAGGCCGGGGAGCTGTTTTTT
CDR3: CASSERPNEAGELFF

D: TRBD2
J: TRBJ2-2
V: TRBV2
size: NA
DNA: TGTGCCAGCGGGACTAGCGGGAGAGGCGGGGAGCTGTTTTTT
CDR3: CASGTSGRGGELFF

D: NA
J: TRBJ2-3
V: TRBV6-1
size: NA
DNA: TGTGCCAGCAGTGAAGGGGCACTGACAACAGATACGCAGTATTTT
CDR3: CASSEGALTTDTQYF

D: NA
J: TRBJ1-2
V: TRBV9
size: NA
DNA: TGTGCCAGCAGCCCCCCCCTTAGGGGGGGCGGCTATGGCTACACCTTC
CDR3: CASSPPLRGGGYGYTF

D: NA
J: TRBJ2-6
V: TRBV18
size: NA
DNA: TGTGCCAGCTCACCAGGGGCGGGGGCCAACGTCCTGACTTTC
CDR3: CASSPGAGANVLTF

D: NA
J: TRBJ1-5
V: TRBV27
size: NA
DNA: TGTGCCAGCAGTTTGGCAGGGATCGGCCAGCCCCAGCATTTT
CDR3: CASSLAGIGQPQHF

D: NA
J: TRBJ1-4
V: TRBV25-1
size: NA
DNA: TGTGCCAGCAGTGAATCACAGACTAATGAAAAACTGTTTTTT
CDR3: CASSESQTNEKLFF

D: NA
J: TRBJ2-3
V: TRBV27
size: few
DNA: TGTGCCAGCAGTTTATTAGGGGGCACAGATACGCAGTATTTT
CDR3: CASSLLGGTDTQYF

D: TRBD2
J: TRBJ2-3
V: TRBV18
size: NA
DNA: TGTGCCAGCTCGCCTAGCGGGGGGAGAGATACGCAGTATTTT
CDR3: CASSPSGGRDTQYF

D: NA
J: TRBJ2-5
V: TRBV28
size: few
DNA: TGTGCCAGCAGTGGGAGGGGGGGGTTTTGGGAGACCCAGTACTTC
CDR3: CASSGRGGFWETQYF

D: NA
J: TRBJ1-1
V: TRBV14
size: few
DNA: TGTGCCAGCAGCCCACAGGGATGGTATGACACTGAAGCTTTCTTT
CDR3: CASSPQGWYDTEAFF

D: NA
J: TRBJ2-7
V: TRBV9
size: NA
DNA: TGTGCCAGCAGCGCCTCGAGTAGCGGATCCCTCGAGCAGTACTTC
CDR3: CASSASSSGSLEQYF

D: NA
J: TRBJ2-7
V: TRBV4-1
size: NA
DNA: TGCGCCAGCAGCCAACAGGGGTCCTACGAGCAGTACTTC
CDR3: CASSQQGSYEQYF

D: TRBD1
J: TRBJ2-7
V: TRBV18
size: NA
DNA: TGTGCCAGCTCAACCGGGACAGGGGATCTCTACGAGCAGTACTTC
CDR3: CASSTGTGDLYEQYF

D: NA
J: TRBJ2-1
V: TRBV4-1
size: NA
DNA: TGCGCCAGCAGCCAAGATGATCGGGAGTTCTACAATGAGCAGTTCTTC
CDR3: CASSQDDREFYNEQFF

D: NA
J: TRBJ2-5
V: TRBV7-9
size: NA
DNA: TGTGCCAGCAGCGCCCTAGGACAGCTCAAAGAGACCCAGTACTTC
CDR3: CASSALGQLKETQYF

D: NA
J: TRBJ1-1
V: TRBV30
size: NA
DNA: TGTGCCTGGGGGGAGGGAATTCGGTTAGGCACTGAAGCTTTCTTT
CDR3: CAWGEGIRLGTEAFF

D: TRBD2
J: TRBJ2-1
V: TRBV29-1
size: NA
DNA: TGCAGCGTTCCAACTGGAGCGGGAGGGCGTAATGAGCAGTTCTTC
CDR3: CSVPTGAGGRNEQFF

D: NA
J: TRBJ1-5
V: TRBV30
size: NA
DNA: TGTGCCTGGAGTGCCTCGGGACATTGGGGTCAGCCCCAGCATTTT
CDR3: CAWSASGHWGQPQHF

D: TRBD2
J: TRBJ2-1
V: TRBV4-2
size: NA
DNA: TGTGCCAGCAGCCATCGACTAGCGGGGGGGCTCGGGGTCAATGAGCAGTTCTTC
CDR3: CASSHRLAGGLGVNEQFF

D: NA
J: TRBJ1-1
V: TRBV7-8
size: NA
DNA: TGTGCCAGCAGCCCAAAGACCCGGGGCACTGAAGCTTTCTTT
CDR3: CASSPKTRGTEAFF

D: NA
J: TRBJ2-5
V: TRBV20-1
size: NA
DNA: TGCAGTGCGTTTAAAGAGACCCAGTACTTC
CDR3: CSAFKETQYF

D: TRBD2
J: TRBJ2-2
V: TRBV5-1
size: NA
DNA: TGCGCCAGCAGCGGGACTAGCGGGTGGGGCACCGGGGAGCTGTTTTTT
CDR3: CASSGTSGWGTGELFF

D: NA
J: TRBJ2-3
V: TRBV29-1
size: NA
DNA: TGCGCCCAGAGGAGGGTTCTTGGCACAGATACGCAGTATTTT
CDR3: CAQRRVLGTDTQYF

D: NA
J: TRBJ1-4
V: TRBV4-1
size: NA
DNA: TGCGCCAGCAGCCAAGATCTGGGAGTCCTTAGTGAAAAACTGTTTTTT
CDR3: CASSQDLGVLSEKLFF

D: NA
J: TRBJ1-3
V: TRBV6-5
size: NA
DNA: TGTGCCAGCAGTTCAGGGGCTAACTCTGGAAACACCATATATTTT
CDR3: CASSSGANSGNTIYF

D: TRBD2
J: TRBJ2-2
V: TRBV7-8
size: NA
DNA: TGTGCCAGCAGCTTAGGCCAGCGGGAGACCGGGGAGCTGTTTTTT
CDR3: CASSLGQRETGELFF

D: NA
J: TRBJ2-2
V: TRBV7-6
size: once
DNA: TGTGCCAGCAGCTCACTAGGGGGCGGGGAGCTGTTTTTT
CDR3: CASSSLGGGELFF

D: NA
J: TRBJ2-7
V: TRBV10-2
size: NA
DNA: TGCGCCAGCAGTGAGTCTATGGTTCAGGCTTCCCCCTACGAGCAGTACTTC
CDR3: CASSESMVQASPYEQYF

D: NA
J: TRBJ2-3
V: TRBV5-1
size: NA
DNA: TGCGCCAGCAGCGGCCCAGGGGCGGGAGAAGGTAATACGCAGTATTTT
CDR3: CASSGPGAGEGNTQYF

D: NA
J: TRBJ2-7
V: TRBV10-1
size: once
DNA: TGCGCCAGCAGTGCGGGGGGCCCCTACGAGCAGTACTTC
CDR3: CASSAGGPYEQYF